The 27 T cell receptor beta chains below all came from one sample that was sequenced in a study of T cell responses to AZD1222 COVID-19 vaccine. Method: immunoSEQ multiplex PCR; TCRdb's copy keeps in-frame clones and lacks some. The data contain around 170,000 clones, around nine tenths of them singletons. The input for sequencing was peripheral blood, taken 28 days after the second AZD1222 dose. The receptors were sampled from an adult who received the AZD1222 COVID-19 vaccine.

This chain uses TRBV2 with TRBJ2-7; 12 positions match TRBD1. The CDR3 has 14 amino acids. Germline V lookup: CDR1 SNHLY, CDR2 FYNNEI. Trimming removed 7 bases from V and 3 bases from J; junction bases left unmatched: 4. CDR3 sequence: CASTGQGAFYEQYF. The CDR3 region has the DNA TGTGCCAGCACGGGACAGGGGGCCTTCTACGAGCAGTACTTC. Supplemented by reference TRBV2 and TRBJ2-7, the full variable domain reads EPEVTQTPSHQVTQMGQEVILRCVPISNHLYFYWYRQILGQKVEFLVSFYNNEISEKSEIFDDQFSVERPDGSNFTLKIRSTKLEDSAMYFCASTGQGAFYEQYFGPGTRLTVT.

V usage is TRBV11-2 and J usage is TRBJ1-4, with 8 nucleotides matching TRBD1. CDR3 length: 14 residues. The J segment lost 7 bases and the V segment lost 1 base, leaving 2 bases of the junction unmatched. From germline, CDR1 is SGHAT and CDR2 FQNNGV. CDR3 region: CASSLADRGEKLFF. In nucleotides, the CDR3 is TGTGCCAGCAGCTTAGCCGACAGGGGTGAAAAACTGTTTTTT. Filled out from reference TRBV11-2 and TRBJ1-4, the complete variable domain reads EAGVAQSPRYKIIEKRQSVAFWCNPISGHATLYWYQQILGQGPKLLIQFQNNGVVDDSQLPKDRFSAERLKGVDSTLKIQPAKLEDSAVYLCASSLADRGEKLFFGSGTQLSVL.

CDR3 in DNA: TGTGCCAGCAGCTTGTGGCAGGGGGCCACTGAAGCTTTCTTT. Translating gives CASSLWQGATEAFF. The gene calls are TRBV5-5 and TRBJ1-1, with 8 bases identical to TRBD1. The V gene end was trimmed by 1 base and the J gene end by 4 bases; junction bases not matched to a gene: 3. The CDR3 loop spans 14 amino acids. Germline-derived CDR1 and CDR2 are SGHKS and YYEKEE (reference sequence).

The CDR3 sequence is CASSQASGGDSYEQYF. The CDR3 DNA follows: TGTGCCAGCAGCCAAGCTAGCGGGGGGGACTCCTACGAGCAGTACTTC. The rearrangement joins TRBV3-1 (or the pseudogene TRBV3-2) to TRBJ2-7; 12 bases are a match to TRBD2. The length of the CDR3 is 16 residues. The ends lost 1 base at V and 0 bases at J; junction bases unmatched: 1. Germline V CDR1 and CDR2: LGHDT, YNNKEL (reference sequence).

The V call is TRBV29-1, the J call TRBJ1-5; weak D call: TRBD1 (6 bases). This CDR3 is built from 13 residues. Trimming took off 5 bases at V and 3 bases at J, with 11 bases between the two ends. Germline assignment: CDR1 SQVTM and CDR2 ANQGSEA. The CDR3 protein is CSVPQGPNQPQHF. The CDR3 coding sequence is TGCAGCGTTCCACAGGGCCCCAATCAGCCCCAGCATTTT.

This chain joins TRBV7-3 and TRBJ2-1; the match to TRBD2 covers 10 bases. CDR3 length: 16 residues. J gave up 6 bases and V 1 base, and 6 bases lay outside the gene matches. Per the germline V gene, CDR1 is SGHTA and CDR2 is FQGTGA. CDR3: CASSLISSGGPNEQFF. Here the CDR3 DNA reads TGTGCCAGCAGCTTAATATCTAGCGGGGGTCCCAATGAGCAGTTCTTC.

This rearrangement joins TRBV3-1 (or the pseudogene TRBV3-2) to TRBJ1-2; D is uncertain. CDR1 is LGHDT and CDR2 is YNNKEL in the germline V gene (reference sequence). Trimming cost V 3 bases and J 6 bases, with 17 bases left between them. The CDR3 runs 15 residues. CDR3 loop: CASSHGPERRNGYTF. The DNA for the CDR3 is TGTGCCAGCAGCCACGGACCGGAACGGCGGAATGGCTACACCTTC.

The chain is built from TRBV19 and TRBJ2-3, with D perhaps TRBD1 (5 bases). The germline gives CDR1 LNHDA, CDR2 SQIVND (reference sequence). The CDR3 sequence is 15 residues long. With 4 bases removed from V and 1 base from J, the gap between germline ends came to 12 bases. The CDR3, as DNA: TGTGCCAGTAGTACTTCAACACAGGGCACAGATACGCAGTATTTT. As protein: CASSTSTQGTDTQYF.

This clone was observed once. The chain combines TRBV11-2 with TRBJ2-5; TRBD1 agrees at 7 bases. J was trimmed by 2 bases and V by 3 bases; bases with no gene match: 6. The germline gives CDR1 SGHAT, CDR2 FQNNGV. CDR3 length equals 15 residues. The CDR3 nucleotides are TGTGCCAGCAGCTTGGAAGGACAGGTACAAGAGACCCAGTACTTC. This codes for CASSLEGQVQETQYF.

This chain uses TRBV9 with TRBJ2-3; D is perhaps TRBD1 (5 bases). V was cut by 4 bases and J by 3 bases, with 9 bases left in between. Germline lookup yields CDR1 SGDLS and CDR2 YYNGEE. CDR3 length: 13 amino acids. In nucleotides, the CDR3 is TGTGCCAGCAGCAGGGGTCCGACAGATACGCAGTATTTT. Amino acids: CASSRGPTDTQYF. Together with reference TRBV9 and TRBJ2-3, the CDR3 gives the full variable domain: DSGVTQTPKHLITATGQRVTLRCSPRSGDLSVYWYQQSLDQGLQFLIQYYNGEERAKGNILERFSAQQFPDLHSELNLSSLELGDSALYFCASSRGPTDTQYFGPGTRLTVL.

This clone was counted a few times. The V and J genes are TRBV19 and TRBJ1-2; tentatively, D is TRBD1 (6 bases). V lost 3 bases to trimming and J lost 3 bases, with 8 bases between them. The CDR3 totals 13 residues. Germline V gene data show CDR1 as LNHDA and CDR2 as SQIVND (reference sequence). CDR3 in DNA: TGTGCCAGTAGTATTTCAGGGGACTATGGCTACACCTTC. Its translation is CASSISGDYGYTF.

The chain employs TRBV20-1 and TRBJ2-3; unclear D gene. This CDR3 is 11 amino acids long. V shed 0 bases and J shed 7 bases, with 5 bases lying between them. Germline CDR1 DFQATT, CDR2 SNEGSKA (reference sequence). The CDR3 loop is CSARDPNTQYF. Here the CDR3 DNA reads TGCAGTGCTAGAGATCCCAATACGCAGTATTTT.

The J gene is TRBJ1-1, the V gene TRBV18; D not resolved. With 4 bases removed from V and 3 bases from J, the gap between germline ends came to 9 bases. Germline loops: CDR1 KGHSH, CDR2 LQKENI. The CDR3 is 13 amino acids. The CDR3 DNA reads TGTGCCAGCTCACAGGGTGTCGACACTGAAGCTTTCTTT. Translation: CASSQGVDTEAFF.

This rearrangement joins TRBV4-2 to TRBJ2-2; D might be TRBD1 or TRBD2, each matching 5 bases. The CDR3 is 16 residues long. Per germline, CDR1 LGHNA and CDR2 YNFKEQ. Trimming left V 0 bases short and J 5 bases short, with 13 bases between. This chain's CDR3 is CASSQDRPGRTGELFF. For the CDR3, the DNA is TGTGCCAGCAGCCAAGACCGGCCAGGGAGAACCGGGGAGCTGTTTTTT.

The chain links TRBV27 to TRBJ2-7; D call uncertain. V lost 0 bases and J lost 3, with 6 bases in between. From germline, CDR1 is MNHEY and CDR2 SMNVEV (reference sequence). This CDR3 has 13 amino acids. The CDR3 reads CASSLSDGYEQYF. CDR3 coding DNA: TGTGCCAGCAGTTTATCAGACGGCTACGAGCAGTACTTC.

The chain links TRBV6-5 to TRBJ1-5, with D unresolved. The germline V gene has CDR1 MNHEY and CDR2 SVGAGI. The CDR3 runs 12 residues. Trimming removed 8 bases from V and 6 bases from J, with 11 bases in between. This chain's CDR3 is CASQTVGQPQHF. In nucleotides, the CDR3 is TGTGCCAGCCAGACCGTCGGTCAGCCCCAGCATTTT.

The chain combines TRBV7-9 with TRBJ2-7; D is unclear. This CDR3 comprises 12 residues. Germline CDR1 reads SEHNR; CDR2 reads FQNEAQ (reference sequence). Trimming took off 3 bases at V and 6 bases at J, with 9 bases between the two ends. CDR3 coding DNA: TGTGCCAGCAGCTTGGGAAGTTCCGAGCAGTACTTC. It codes for CASSLGSSEQYF.

The count of this clone is one. The J gene is TRBJ1-1, the V gene TRBV12-3 or TRBV12-4; a possible D gene is TRBD1 (6 bases). This CDR3 spans 13 amino acids. With 5 bases removed from V and 1 base from J, the gap between germline ends came to 8 bases. CDR3 nucleotides: TGTGCCAGCAGTGAACAGGGGAACACTGAAGCTTTCTTT. This encodes CASSEQGNTEAFF.

The chain has TRBV4-3 and TRBJ2-3; TRBD2 matches at 8 bases. CDR1 LGHNA and CDR2 YSLEER come from the germline V gene. This CDR3 comprises 19 residues. V gave up 1 base and J gave up 2 bases; unmatched junction bases: 14. The CDR3 DNA reads TGCGCCAGCAGCCAAGCTTATTGGGGGCTAGCGGGTTCCACAGATACGCAGTATTTT. Translation: CASSQAYWGLAGSTDTQYF.

This clone was seen just once. The gene calls are TRBV5-4 and TRBJ1-1; 9 positions match TRBD1. V trimming: 0 bases; J trimming: 5 bases; junction bases outside the gene matches: 5. The CDR3 sequence is 15 residues long. Germline loops: CDR1 SGHNT, CDR2 YYREEE (reference sequence). The CDR3 region has the DNA TGTGCCAGCAGCTTGGGCGGGACAGGGAATACTGAAGCTTTCTTT. The encoded protein is CASSLGGTGNTEAFF.

J is TRBJ1-2 and V is TRBV6-5; no clear D. The ends were cut back, 4 bases at V and 4 bases at J, with 10 bases in the middle. The germline V gene encodes CDR1 MNHEY and CDR2 SVGAGI. The CDR3 is 13 amino acids. CDR3 loop: CASSSLKSYGYTF. CDR3 nucleotides: TGTGCCAGCAGTTCCTTGAAGTCCTATGGCTACACCTTC.

The chain uses TRBV19 and TRBJ1-6; 9 bases line up with TRBD1. Germline V CDR1 and CDR2: LNHDA, SQIVND (reference sequence). The CDR3 sequence is 15 residues long. V shed 9 bases, J shed 0 bases, and the junction held 3 bases outside the gene matches. The CDR3 DNA follows: TGTGCCAGCGCACAGGGGGCCTCCTATAATTCACCCCTCCACTTT. Amino acids: CASAQGASYNSPLHF.

The CDR3 sequence is CASSLRTGGTEAFF. The CDR3 coding sequence is TGTGCCAGCAGCCTTCGGACAGGGGGCACTGAAGCTTTCTTT. The chain is built from TRBV7-2 and TRBJ1-1, with 10 bases matching TRBD1. CDR3 length: 14 residues. Germline CDR1 SGHTA, CDR2 FQGNSA. After removal of 5 bases from V and 4 bases from J, the junction contained 4 bases not matched to a gene.

DNA for the CDR3: TGTGCCATCAGTGAGTCTTCAGGGCTGAACACTGAAGCTTTCTTT. Translated: CAISESSGLNTEAFF. The genes are TRBV10-3 and TRBJ1-1, with D perhaps TRBD1 (5 bases). V dropped 0 bases and J dropped 0 bases, with 8 bases sitting between them. The CDR3 is made up of 15 amino acids. Germline V gene lookup returns CDR1 ENHRY and CDR2 SYGVKD.

The chain couples TRBV18 to TRBJ2-2; no clear D gene. CDR3 size: 17 residues. The V end lost 2 bases, the J end lost 7 bases, and 20 bases lay between the germline ends. Per germline, CDR1 KGHSH and CDR2 LQKENI. This CDR3 is CASSPRSDRRSGGELFF. CDR3 bases: TGTGCCAGCTCACCAAGGTCCGACCGTCGGTCCGGCGGGGAGCTGTTTTTT.

The genes are TRBV5-1 and TRBJ2-5; D gene ambiguous. The CDR3 is 13 amino acids. Germline-derived CDR1 and CDR2 are SGHRS and YFSETQ. The ends were cut back, 2 bases at V and 1 base at J, with 6 bases in the middle. CDR3 in amino acids: CASSFTTQETQYF. In nucleotides, the CDR3 is TGCGCCAGCAGCTTTACTACCCAAGAGACCCAGTACTTC. The full variable domain, rest sourced from reference TRBV5-1 and TRBJ2-5, is KAGVTQTPRYLIKTRGQQVTLSCSPISGHRSVSWYQQTPGQGLQFLFEYFSETQRNKGNFPGRFSGRQFSNSRSEMNVSTLELGDSALYLCASSFTTQETQYFGPGTRLLVL.

The CDR3 sequence is CASSESGTAGYTF. CDR3 bases: TGTGCCAGCAGTGAAAGTGGGACAGCCGGCTACACCTTC. This chain links TRBV6-1 with TRBJ1-2; 7 bases line up with TRBD1. V was clipped by 2 bases and J by 8 bases; unmatched bases: 5. The germline V gene encodes CDR1 MNHNS and CDR2 SASEGT. There are 13 residues in the CDR3.